This T cell receptor (beta chain) came from a study of T cells in Graves' hyperthyroidism and ophthalmopathy (dated by TCRdb to the late 2010s). Study-level background: Peripheral blood samples were taken at the time of initial diagnosis, prior to any treatment. In addition, the study compared T-cell repertoires in thyroid tissue and in blood from six Graves' hyperthyroidism patients. For training and testing, the 100 or so patients in the discovery cohort were randomly divided in a 7:3 ratio. According to the paper, TCR Vbeta CDR3 sequencing was carried out on 135 peripheral blood samples, which came from 40 to 45 ophthalmopathy, around 75 hyperthyroidism and around 17 progressor patients. Prospective prediction of ophthalmopathy was tested in an independent validation cohort consisting of 18 to 20 hyperthyroidism patients and around 16 patients who later progressed to ophthalmopathy. After sampling, hyperthyroidism patients received methimazole starting at 30 mg daily, and ophthalmopathy patients received high-dose intravenous methylprednisolone. TCR V-J signatures able to tell the groups apart were searched for in a discovery cohort of 90 to 100 patients, of whom over 40 had Graves' ophthalmopathy and 57 had stable Graves' hyperthyroidism. Findings and caveats that apply to the study as a whole: A model built on a 13 V-J signature distinguished ophthalmopathy from stable hyperthyroidism, reaching 85% to 90% sensitivity and about 81% specificity in cross-validation and 80%/75% in testing. No statistical method was used to set the sample size in advance, and investigators knew the group allocation. Most expanded thyroid clonotypes (frequency above 0.001) were also detected in blood, a finding suggesting that blood repertoires may reflect thyroid immune responses. In validation, the model predicted progression to ophthalmopathy with 55% to 71% sensitivity and 72% to 85% specificity, a median of 6.5 months before onset.

The germline V gene (reference sequence) specifies DFQATT as CDR1 and SNEGSKA as CDR2. Inclusive of the bounding cysteine and phenylalanine, the CDR3 is 15 residues long. Only the CDR3 DNA stays, 45 bases, in frame from base 1. V and J are trimmed by 5 bases and 7 bases, and the gene matches miss 12 bases of the junction. The TCR beta CDR3 regions were amplified from the RNA transcripts. A first-round RT-PCR of the TCR CDR3 used the HTBI primer set with the Qiagen OneStep RT-PCR kit. A second multiplex PCR round built the libraries, followed by size selection and purification. Libraries were sequenced paired-end with 100 bp reads on an Illumina HiSeq2000. In the source study's methods: Raw data were processed with SOAPnuke, discarding reads with adapters, uncalled bases, mean Phred below 15, or no exact constant-primer or identifier match. COPE v1.2.5 was used to merge high-quality paired reads, and clonotypes were defined as unique nucleotide sequences. MiTCR v1.1 was used to align the clonotypes against IMGT TRBV, TRBD and TRBJ reference segments. The analysis was restricted to V-J combinations with a frequency above 0.0001, which together covered 99.2% of the repertoires. A TCS score was defined as the ratio between F50 (clonal expansion) and ExV (chaos), using BLOSUM62-based TCRdist between CDR3 peptides within each V-J. Welch's t-statistics and random forest reduced around 550 V-J features to roughly 13, which were used in a naive Bayes classifier (R e1071). The raw public data were reprocessed by TCRdb itself: fastp quality trimming at Q25, MiXCR clonotype calling, in-frame beta chains only. Rows with a matching CDR3 protein are joined into one entry that keeps the most common DNA and genes. The V and J calls reflect TCRdb's pipeline rather than the authors' work. The sample data list about 110,000 distinct CDR3 sequences, and roughly 15% of these were observed just once. The ten largest clones take up around two fifths of the sample.

This clonotype was observed many times. The target of this receptor is not known. It has no much larger one-base neighbor in the sample; base qualities were not kept. Graves' hyperthyroidism was defined as stable when no progression to ophthalmopathy occurred over 18 months of follow-up. Hyperthyroidism patients were newly diagnosed, with disease duration under 2 months, and aged 18 to 65 years. Exclusion was applied to patients with uncontrolled infections, other autoimmune diseases, pregnancy or lactation. Diagnoses were established on the basis of clinical symptoms, serum thyroxine and TRAb, thyroid ultrasound, and orbital computed tomography. PBMCs were separated from about 10 ml of fresh peripheral blood using Ficoll-Paque density gradient centrifugation. Total RNA was extracted using Trizol reagent, and RNA quality was assessed on an Agilent 2100 Bioanalyzer.

This receptor was identified in a woman in her fifties or sixties with Graves' hyperthyroidism. This chain joins TRBV20-1 to TRBJ2-1; the central 9 bases match TRBD2. The specimen sequenced was blood. CDR3 sequence: CSAPDPAGGVNEQFF. At the DNA level, the sequence is TGCAGTGCTCCCGACCCGGCGGGAGGGGTAAATGAGCAGTTCTTC.